These 25 T cell receptor beta chains were sequenced from one sample in a study of technical replicates of blood from a handful of donors. TCRdb's copy holds only in-frame clones and misses some; the assay was immunoSEQ multiplex PCR. The profile covers 75,000 to 90,000 clones, with around nine tenths appearing a single time and approximately 0.4% taken by the ten largest. Sample: T cells isolated from PBMCs. These receptors originate from a human donor in good health.

The chain couples TRBV5-1 to TRBJ1-1; D call uncertain. The CDR3 totals 14 residues. Germline CDR1 and CDR2: SGHRS and YFSETQ. With 4 bases removed from V and 0 bases from J, the gap between germline ends came to 10 bases. CDR3 loop: CASSPDGVNTEAFF. Here the CDR3 DNA reads TGCGCCAGCAGCCCAGACGGAGTGAACACTGAAGCTTTCTTT.

This chain uses TRBV28 with TRBJ1-1, with D maybe TRBD1 (5 bases). Germline V lookup: CDR1 MDHEN, CDR2 SYDVKM. Trimming left V 3 bases short and J 0 bases short, with 14 bases between. This CDR3 has 16 amino acids. CDR3 loop: CASSFLRRQMNTEAFF. DNA for the CDR3: TGTGCCAGCAGTTTTTTGAGGCGACAGATGAACACTGAAGCTTTCTTT.

The rearrangement joins TRBV20-1 to TRBJ1-3; D is possibly TRBD1 (6 bases). This CDR3 spans 11 amino acids. Trimming took off 2 bases at V and 8 bases at J, with 7 bases between the two ends. Per the germline V gene, CDR1 is DFQATT and CDR2 is SNEGSKA (reference sequence). The CDR3 sequence: CSARTGHTIYF. The CDR3, as DNA: TGCAGTGCTAGAACAGGGCACACCATATATTTT.

This sequence joins TRBV6-5 and TRBJ2-1; D perhaps matches TRBD2 (5 bases). Germline lookup yields CDR1 MNHEY and CDR2 SVGAGI. The V gene lost 7 bases and the J gene lost 0 bases, with 10 bases spanning the gap. This CDR3 is built from 14 residues. The DNA of the CDR3 is TGTGCCAGCACAGGCGGGCTCTCCTACAATGAGCAGTTCTTC. Amino acids: CASTGGLSYNEQFF.

The J gene is TRBJ2-2, the V gene TRBV7-2, with a tentative D call TRBD2 (5 bases). Germline CDR1 SGHTA, CDR2 FQGNSA. Trimming pared 1 base from V and 4 bases from J, leaving 13 bases between. The CDR3 contains 16 residues. The CDR3 coding sequence is TGTGCCAGCAGCTTAGTTTGGCCCCGGGGCACCGGGGAGCTGTTTTTT. Encoded protein: CASSLVWPRGTGELFF.

V usage is TRBV2 and J usage is TRBJ2-7, with D tentatively TRBD2 (6 bases). Germline-derived CDR1 and CDR2 are SNHLY and FYNNEI. Trimming removed 3 bases at V and 2 bases at J, with 8 bases between. The CDR3 loop spans 13 amino acids. CDR3 DNA sequence: TGTGCCAGCAGTGAGGGACTCACCTACGAGCAGTACTTC. It encodes CASSEGLTYEQYF.

The CDR3 spells CASSDTGGPYEQYF. The CDR3 DNA sequence: TGTGCCAGCAGTGATACGGGAGGGCCTTACGAGCAGTACTTC. The chain uses TRBV6-1 and TRBJ2-7, with 8 nucleotides matching TRBD2. The CDR3 consists of 14 residues. With 3 bases clipped from V and 4 bases from J, the junction kept 5 bases outside the gene matches. The germline CDR1 and CDR2 sequences are MNHNS and SASEGT.

The chain has TRBV5-6 and TRBJ2-3; 8 bases are a match to TRBD2. The CDR3 has 15 residues. Germline CDR1 SGHDT, CDR2 YYEEEE. J gave up 0 bases and V 5 bases, and 5 bases lay outside the gene matches. The DNA for the CDR3 is TGTGCCAGCAGGCTGGCTAGCGGGAGCACAGATACGCAGTATTTT. It encodes CASRLASGSTDTQYF.

This clone was observed once. The chain joins TRBV18 to TRBJ2-2; D uncertain. Germline CDR1 and CDR2: KGHSH and LQKENI. The CDR3 covers 14 residues. V was pared by 2 bases and J by 5 bases, with 9 bases between. For the CDR3, the DNA is TGTGCCAGCTCACCAAACGCAGCGACCGGGGAGCTGTTTTTT. Translating it yields CASSPNAATGELFF.

This clone was counted a single time. The gene calls are TRBV18 and TRBJ2-2; D gene uncertain. This CDR3 region has 14 residues. Germline assignment: CDR1 KGHSH and CDR2 LQKENI. Between the trimmed V and J ends, which lost 0 bases and 6 bases, there was a span of 8 bases. The CDR3 bases are TGTGCCAGCTCACCACCCCCCTTGTCCGGGGAGCTGTTTTTT. As protein: CASSPPPLSGELFF.

In nucleotides, the CDR3 is TGTGCCTGGAGTGCAGGGAGGGAGGAGGATGCCTATGGCTACACCTTC. Its protein product is CAWSAGREEDAYGYTF. The chain joins TRBV30 to TRBJ1-2; a possible D gene is TRBD1 (5 bases). The germline V gene encodes CDR1 GTSNPN and CDR2 SVGIG (reference sequence). Trimming took off 1 base at V and 4 bases at J, with 19 bases between the two ends. The CDR3 contains 16 residues.

The J gene is TRBJ1-1, the V gene TRBV7-3; possible D gene TRBD1, 6 bases. Per germline, CDR1 SGHTA and CDR2 FQGTGA. V dropped 6 bases and J dropped 1 base, with 9 bases sitting between them. This CDR3 comprises 13 residues. As DNA, the CDR3 is TGTGCCAGCAGTAAGACAGGGAACACTGAAGCTTTCTTT. Its protein product is CASSKTGNTEAFF. Variable domain in full (rest from reference TRBV7-3 and TRBJ1-1): GAGVSQTPSNKVTEKGKYVELRCDPISGHTALYWYRQSLGQGPEFLIYFQGTGAADDSGLPNDRFFAVRPEGSVSTLKIQRTERGDSAVYLCASSKTGNTEAFFGQGTRLTVV.

The rearrangement uses TRBV5-6 and TRBJ2-1; TRBD2 matches 8 bases. The V gene's germline CDR1 is SGHDT and CDR2 YYEEEE. The CDR3 runs to 16 residues. The V gene end was trimmed by 3 bases and the J gene end by 9 bases; junction bases not matched to a gene: 14. In DNA, the CDR3 is TGTGCCAGCAGCTCTCCGGAAAGCGGGAGATGGGGTGAGCAGTTCTTC. Residues: CASSSPESGRWGEQFF.

CDR3 sequence (DNA): TGTGCCAGCGCCCACCGAGGGCCAGGCTACGAGCAGTACTTC. Encoded protein: CASAHRGPGYEQYF. The V call is TRBV6-5, the J call TRBJ2-7; D possibly corresponds to TRBD2 (5 bases). Per the germline V gene, CDR1 is MNHEY and CDR2 is SVGAGI. This CDR3 contains 14 residues. Trimming removed 8 bases at V and 3 bases at J, with 17 bases between.

The chain carries TRBV29-1 and TRBJ1-1; D gene ambiguous. The germline gives CDR1 SQVTM, CDR2 ANQGSEA. There are 13 residues in the CDR3. V was pared by 4 bases and J by 0 bases, with 9 bases between. CDR3 DNA sequence: TGCAGCGTTGCAGGCGGGGTGAACACTGAAGCTTTCTTT. Its translation: CSVAGGVNTEAFF. Based on the CDR3 plus reference TRBV29-1 and TRBJ1-1, the full variable domain is SAVISQKPSRDICQRGTSLTIQCQVDSQVTMMFWYRQQPGQSLTLIATANQGSEATYESGFVIDKFPISRPNLTFSTLTVSNMSPEDSSIYLCSVAGGVNTEAFFGQGTRLTVV.

The rearrangement joins TRBV19 to TRBJ2-6; TRBD1 agrees at 7 bases. CDR3 length equals 18 residues. J gave up 2 bases and V 5 bases, and 12 bases lay outside the gene matches. Germline lookup yields CDR1 LNHDA and CDR2 SQIVND (reference sequence). The CDR3 is CASSPDRFASPGANVLTF. In DNA form, the CDR3 reads TGTGCCAGTAGTCCGGACAGGTTCGCTTCCCCTGGGGCCAACGTCCTGACTTTC.

The chain links TRBV18 to TRBJ1-2; tentative D call: TRBD1 (5 bases). This CDR3 has 14 residues. The germline V gene encodes CDR1 KGHSH and CDR2 LQKENI. Trimming removed 3 bases at V and 3 bases at J, with 11 bases between. The CDR3 spells CASSPSLRDYGYTF. The CDR3 nucleotides are TGTGCCAGCTCACCTTCACTCAGGGACTATGGCTACACCTTC.

The chain carries TRBV2 and TRBJ1-1; no definite D call. CDR1 is SNHLY, CDR2 FYNNEI, per germline. The CDR3 is 14 amino acids. V shed 3 bases and J shed 4 bases, with 12 bases lying between them. The DNA of the CDR3 is TGTGCCAGCAGTGAGGAGAGGGCTACCACTGAAGCTTTCTTT. It specifies CASSEERATTEAFF.

The chain uses TRBV6-7 and TRBJ1-2; tentative D call: TRBD1 (5 bases). TRBV6-7 is marked as an open reading frame, function uncertain. This CDR3 is built from 16 residues. The V end lost 0 bases, the J end lost 0 bases, and 11 bases lay between the germline ends. CDR3 DNA: TGTGCCAGCAGTTACTCTTGGAGGGGACCTAACTATGGCTACACCTTC. This translates into CASSYSWRGPNYGYTF.

The CDR3 sequence: CASSEARGGAGNTIYF. Written as DNA, the CDR3 is TGTGCCAGCAGTGAAGCGCGAGGAGGGGCGGGAAACACCATATATTTT. J is TRBJ1-3 and V is TRBV6-1; perhaps TRBD1 as D (5 bases). Trimming shortened V by 0 bases and J by 4 bases, and 13 bases separated the two germline ends. There are 16 residues in the CDR3. Germline-derived CDR1 and CDR2 are MNHNS and SASEGT.

The gene calls are TRBV27 and TRBJ2-7; TRBD2 might be the D (6 bases). V lost 0 bases and J 7 bases, leaving 13 bases between the germline ends. Germline loops: CDR1 MNHEY, CDR2 SMNVEV (reference sequence). CDR3 length: 14 amino acids. In DNA, the CDR3 is TGTGCCAGCAGTTTATCATCTACTAGCAGGGAGCAGTACTTC. Protein: CASSLSSTSREQYF.

The chain combines TRBV5-1 with TRBJ1-2; no clear D gene. The CDR3 length is 13 residues. The germline V gene has CDR1 SGHRS and CDR2 YFSETQ. V lost 0 bases and J 6 bases, leaving 9 bases between the germline ends. Here the CDR3 DNA reads TGCGCCAGCAGCTTGGATCCCAGGAATGGCTACACCTTC. It encodes CASSLDPRNGYTF.

V usage is TRBV7-2 and J usage is TRBJ1-1; unclear D gene. Germline V lookup: CDR1 SGHTA, CDR2 FQGNSA. CDR3 length: 15 residues. Trimming stripped 3 bases from V and 3 bases from J, with 14 bases between. Here the CDR3 DNA reads TGTGCCAGCAGCTTCTTTCCCCTGCGGGACACTGAAGCTTTCTTT. Translated: CASSFFPLRDTEAFF.

The CDR3: CASRSGWPEAFF. DNA for the CDR3: TGTGCCAGCAGGTCAGGGTGGCCTGAAGCTTTCTTT. The rearrangement uses TRBV2 and TRBJ1-1; a weak D match, TRBD1 (5 bases). The V end lost 6 bases, the J end lost 6 bases, and 11 bases lay between the germline ends. Per germline, CDR1 SNHLY and CDR2 FYNNEI. CDR3 length equals 12 residues.

This chain uses TRBV5-6 with TRBJ2-7, with 7 positions matching TRBD1. The CDR3 loop spans 14 amino acids. V was pared by 3 bases and J by 3 bases, with 6 bases of the junction left unmatched. Germline V lookup: CDR1 SGHDT, CDR2 YYEEEE. Here the CDR3 DNA reads TGTGCCAGCAGCTGGACAGGACACCTCTACGAGCAGTACTTC. It specifies CASSWTGHLYEQYF. Full variable domain (rest looked up from reference TRBV5-6 and TRBJ2-7): DAGVTQSPTHLIKTRGQQVTLRCSPKSGHDTVSWYQQALGQGPQFIFQYYEEEERQRGNFPDRFSGHQFPNYSSELNVNALLLGDSALYLCASSWTGHLYEQYFGPGTRLTVT.